This TCR beta chain comes out of a study of CD8 T cells in Susac syndrome. cDNA came from approximately 0.5 to 1 ug RNA primed by random hexamers. TCRdb independently ran MiXCR on the immunoSEQ multiplex PCR reads; one entry per CDR3 protein. The sample holds 120,000 or so distinct CDR3 sequences, more than 90% seen once. This sequence was found in a human donor in good health. Sample: CD4+ T cells from PBMCs.

This chain's CDR3 is CASSPAQGRGETQYF. The CDR3 bases are TGCGCCAGCAGCCCGGCCCAGGGGCGGGGGGAGACCCAGTACTTC. The chain joins TRBV5-1 to TRBJ2-5, with D perhaps matching TRBD2 (7 bases). The germline V and J ends were trimmed by 4 bases and 5 bases, with 18 bases remaining between them. CDR1 and CDR2 (germline): SGHRS, YFSETQ. CDR3 size: 15 residues.